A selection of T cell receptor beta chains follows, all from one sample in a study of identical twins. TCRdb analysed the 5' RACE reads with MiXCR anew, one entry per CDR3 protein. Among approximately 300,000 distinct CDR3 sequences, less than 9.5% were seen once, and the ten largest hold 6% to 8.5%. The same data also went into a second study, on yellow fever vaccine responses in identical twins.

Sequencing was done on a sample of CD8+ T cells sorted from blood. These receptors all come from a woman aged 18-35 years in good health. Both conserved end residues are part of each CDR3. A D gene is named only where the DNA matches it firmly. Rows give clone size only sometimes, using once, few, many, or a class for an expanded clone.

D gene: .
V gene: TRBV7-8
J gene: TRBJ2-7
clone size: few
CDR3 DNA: TGTGCCAGCAGCTTAGCAGGGGTCGTCGAGCAGTACTTC
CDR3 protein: CASSLAGVVEQYF

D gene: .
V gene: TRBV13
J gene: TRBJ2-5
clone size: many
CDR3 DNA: TGTGCCAGCAGCTTAGAGAGCCAAGAGACCCAGTACTTC
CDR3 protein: CASSLESQETQYF

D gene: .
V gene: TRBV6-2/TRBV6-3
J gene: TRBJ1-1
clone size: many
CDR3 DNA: TGTGCCAGCACTCCAAGGGTGCGGGACACTGAAGCTTTCTTT
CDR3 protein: CASTPRVRDTEAFF

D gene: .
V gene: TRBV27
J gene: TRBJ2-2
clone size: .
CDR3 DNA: TGTGCCAGCAGTTTATCTAGTGCTCGTTACGCCGGGGAGCTGTTTTTT
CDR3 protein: CASSLSSARYAGELFF

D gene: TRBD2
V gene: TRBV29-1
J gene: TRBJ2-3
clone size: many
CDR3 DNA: TGCAGCGTTCGATATGTTGGCGGGGGGCAGGTCACAGATACGCAGTATTTT
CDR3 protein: CSVRYVGGGQVTDTQYF

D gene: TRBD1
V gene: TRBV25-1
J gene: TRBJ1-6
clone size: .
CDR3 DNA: TGTGCCAGTCGAGAGGTGGGACAGGGTAATTCACCCCTCCACTTT
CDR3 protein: CASREVGQGNSPLHF

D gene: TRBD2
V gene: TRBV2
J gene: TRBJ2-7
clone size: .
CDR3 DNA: TGTGCCAGCGTGGCGGGAGTTGCGTACGAGCAGTACTTC
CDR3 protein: CASVAGVAYEQYF

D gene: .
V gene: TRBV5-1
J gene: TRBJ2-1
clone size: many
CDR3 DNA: TGCGCCAGCAGCATGGGCCTTTTTGATGAGCAGTTCTTC
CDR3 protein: CASSMGLFDEQFF

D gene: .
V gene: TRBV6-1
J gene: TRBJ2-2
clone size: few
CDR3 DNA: TGTGCCAGCAGCCCACTAGATGTGGGCCCGAACACCGGGGAGCTGTTTTTT
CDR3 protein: CASSPLDVGPNTGELFF

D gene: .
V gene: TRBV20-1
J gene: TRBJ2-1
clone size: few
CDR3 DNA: TGCAGTGCTAGATCGGGGGAAGACTACAATGAGCAGTTCTTC
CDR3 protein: CSARSGEDYNEQFF

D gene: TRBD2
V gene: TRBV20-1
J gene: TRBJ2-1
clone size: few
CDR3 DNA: TGCAGTGCTAGAGGGGCTAGCGGGAGAAAAAGTGAGCAGTTCTTC
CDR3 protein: CSARGASGRKSEQFF

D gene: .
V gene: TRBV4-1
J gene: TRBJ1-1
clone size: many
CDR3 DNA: TGCGCCAGCAGCAGACCCCGGGACACTGAAGCTTTCTTT
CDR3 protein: CASSRPRDTEAFF

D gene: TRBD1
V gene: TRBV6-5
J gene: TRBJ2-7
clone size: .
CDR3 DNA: TGTGCCAGCAGCTTAGACCCGGGACAGGGGCCCTACGAGCAGTACTTC
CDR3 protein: CASSLDPGQGPYEQYF

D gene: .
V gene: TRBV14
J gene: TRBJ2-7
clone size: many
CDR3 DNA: TGTGCCAGCAGCCAAGAACAGTACGAGCAGTACTTC
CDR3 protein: CASSQEQYEQYF

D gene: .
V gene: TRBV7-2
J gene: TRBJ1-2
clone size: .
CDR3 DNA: TGTGCCAGCAGCTTAGGGCATCGGTTTTCGGGGGGCTACACCTTC
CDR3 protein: CASSLGHRFSGGYTF

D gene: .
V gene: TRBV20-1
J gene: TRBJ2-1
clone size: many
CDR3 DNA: TGCAGCGCACCCGCGATCGAGAGTGATGAGCAGTTCTTC
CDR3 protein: CSAPAIESDEQFF

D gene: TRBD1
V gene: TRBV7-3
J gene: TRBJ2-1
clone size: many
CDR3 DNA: TGTGCCAGCAGCTTACTGACAGGGGGGTACAATGAGCAGTTCTTC
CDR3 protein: CASSLLTGGYNEQFF

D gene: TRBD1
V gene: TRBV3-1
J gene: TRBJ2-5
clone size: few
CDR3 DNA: TGTGCCAGCAGCACCTTGGGACAGGGGGAGTCTAGTCAAGAGACCCAGTACTTC
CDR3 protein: CASSTLGQGESSQETQYF

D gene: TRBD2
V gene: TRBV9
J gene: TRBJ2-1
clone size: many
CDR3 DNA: TGTGCCAGCAGCGTAGGGGCGGGAGATGGTAATGAGCAGTTCTTC
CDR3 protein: CASSVGAGDGNEQFF

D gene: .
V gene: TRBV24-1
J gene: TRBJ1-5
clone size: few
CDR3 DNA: TGTGCCACCAGTGATTTGCAGTCCAATCAGCCCCAGCATTTT
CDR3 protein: CATSDLQSNQPQHF

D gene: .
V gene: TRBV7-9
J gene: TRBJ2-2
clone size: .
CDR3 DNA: TGTGCCAGCAGCTTACCCACGGCGGGGAACACCGGGGAGCTGTTTTTT
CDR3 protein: CASSLPTAGNTGELFF

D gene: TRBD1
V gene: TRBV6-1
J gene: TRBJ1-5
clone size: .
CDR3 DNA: TGTGCCAGCAGTACGGGACAGGGGGGAGGTCAGCCCCAGCATTTT
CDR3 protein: CASSTGQGGGQPQHF

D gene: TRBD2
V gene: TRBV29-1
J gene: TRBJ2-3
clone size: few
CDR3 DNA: TGCAGCGCCTTGCAGATATGGCGGGAGGTTGAAGGCACAGATACGCAGTATTTT
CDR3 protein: CSALQIWREVEGTDTQYF

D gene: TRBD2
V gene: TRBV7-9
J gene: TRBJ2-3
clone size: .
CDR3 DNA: TGTGCCAGCAGCTTAGCGGTTACTAGCGTCTTCACAGATACGCAGTATTTT
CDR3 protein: CASSLAVTSVFTDTQYF

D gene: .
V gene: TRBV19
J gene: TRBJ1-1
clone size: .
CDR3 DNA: TGTGCCAGTAGTATCGTCAGCCTGAACACTGAAGCTTTCTTT
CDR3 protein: CASSIVSLNTEAFF

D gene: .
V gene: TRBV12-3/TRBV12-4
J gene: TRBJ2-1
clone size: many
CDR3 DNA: TGTGCCAGCAGTTTCTCCTACAATGAGCAGTTCTTC
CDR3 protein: CASSFSYNEQFF

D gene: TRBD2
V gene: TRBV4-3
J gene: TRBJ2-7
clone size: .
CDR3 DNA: TGCGCCAGCAGCCAGCAGAGCGGGAGTGGCTACGAGCAGTACTTC
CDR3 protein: CASSQQSGSGYEQYF

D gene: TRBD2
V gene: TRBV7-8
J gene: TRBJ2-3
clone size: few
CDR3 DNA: TGTGCCAGCAGCTGGTTTGCGGGAGACGATACGCAGTATTTT
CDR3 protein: CASSWFAGDDTQYF

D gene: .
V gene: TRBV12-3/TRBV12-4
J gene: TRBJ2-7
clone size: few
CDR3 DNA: TGTGCCAGCAGTTTAGACAGGGGAGGGTCCTACGAGCAGTACTTC
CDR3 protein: CASSLDRGGSYEQYF

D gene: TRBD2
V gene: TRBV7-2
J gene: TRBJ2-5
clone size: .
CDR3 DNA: TGTGCCAGCAGCTTAGCGAGACTAGCGGGAGGAGTACAAGAGACCCAGTACTTC
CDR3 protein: CASSLARLAGGVQETQYF

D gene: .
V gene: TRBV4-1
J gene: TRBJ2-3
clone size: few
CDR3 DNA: TGCGCCAGCAGCCCTACGCGGGGTTCCACAGATACGCAGTATTTT
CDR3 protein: CASSPTRGSTDTQYF

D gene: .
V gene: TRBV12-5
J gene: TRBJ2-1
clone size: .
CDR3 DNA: TGTGCTAGTGGTTTGGGTGTAGCGGATGATCAGTTCTTC
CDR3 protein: CASGLGVADDQFF

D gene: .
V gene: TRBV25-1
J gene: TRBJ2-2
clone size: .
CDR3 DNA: TGTGCCAGCAGTGAACCCGGGGGCCACACCGGGGAGCTGTTTTTT
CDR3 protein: CASSEPGGHTGELFF

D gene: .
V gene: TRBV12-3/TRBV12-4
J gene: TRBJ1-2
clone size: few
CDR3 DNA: TGTGCCAGCAGTTTAACCAGCGTCTATGGCTACACCTTC
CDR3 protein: CASSLTSVYGYTF

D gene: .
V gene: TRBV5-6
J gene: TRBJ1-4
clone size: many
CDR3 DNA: TGTGCCAGCAGCGCTGAGGGCAGGGGTGTTGAAAAACTGTTTTTT
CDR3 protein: CASSAEGRGVEKLFF

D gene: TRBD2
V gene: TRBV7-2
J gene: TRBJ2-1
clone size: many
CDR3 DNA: TGTGCCAGCAGGTCAGCGGGAGCGGCCAATGAGCAGTTCTTC
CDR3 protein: CASRSAGAANEQFF

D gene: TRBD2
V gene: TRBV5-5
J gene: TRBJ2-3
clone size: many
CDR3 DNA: TGTGCCAGCAGCTACCTAGCGGGAGTTGTAGATACGCAGTATTTT
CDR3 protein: CASSYLAGVVDTQYF

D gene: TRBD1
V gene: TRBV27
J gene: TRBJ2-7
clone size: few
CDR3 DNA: TGTGCCAGCAGTTTATCTCCGGACAGGACCCGCTACGAGCAGTACTTC
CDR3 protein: CASSLSPDRTRYEQYF

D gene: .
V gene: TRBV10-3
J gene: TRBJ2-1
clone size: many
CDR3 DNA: TGTGCCATCAGCGGGAACCAGTGGGGCCCGTACAATGAGCAGTTCTTC
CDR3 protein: CAISGNQWGPYNEQFF

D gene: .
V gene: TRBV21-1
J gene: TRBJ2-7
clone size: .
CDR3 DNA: TGTGCCAGCAGCAAAGGTGTCAGCGGGGGCCCTAACCCCTACGAGCAGTACTTC
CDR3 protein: CASSKGVSGGPNPYEQYF

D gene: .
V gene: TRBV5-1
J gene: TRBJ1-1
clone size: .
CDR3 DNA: TGCGCCAGCAGCTTGTTTAGACCGGGAGACACTGAAGCTTTCTTT
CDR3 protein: CASSLFRPGDTEAFF

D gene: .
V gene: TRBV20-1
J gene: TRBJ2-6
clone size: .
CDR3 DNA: TGCAGTGCTAAGACGGGGGACTCTGGGGCCAACGTCCTGACTTTC
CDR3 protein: CSAKTGDSGANVLTF

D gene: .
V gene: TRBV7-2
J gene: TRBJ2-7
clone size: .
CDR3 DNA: TGTGCCAGCAGCGACGATGGCGGAGGTTCCTACGAGCAGTACTTC
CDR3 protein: CASSDDGGGSYEQYF

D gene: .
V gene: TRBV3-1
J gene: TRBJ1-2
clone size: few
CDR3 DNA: TGTGCCAGCAGCCAAGCCCCTTTGGCACCTAACTATGGCTACACCTTC
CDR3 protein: CASSQAPLAPNYGYTF